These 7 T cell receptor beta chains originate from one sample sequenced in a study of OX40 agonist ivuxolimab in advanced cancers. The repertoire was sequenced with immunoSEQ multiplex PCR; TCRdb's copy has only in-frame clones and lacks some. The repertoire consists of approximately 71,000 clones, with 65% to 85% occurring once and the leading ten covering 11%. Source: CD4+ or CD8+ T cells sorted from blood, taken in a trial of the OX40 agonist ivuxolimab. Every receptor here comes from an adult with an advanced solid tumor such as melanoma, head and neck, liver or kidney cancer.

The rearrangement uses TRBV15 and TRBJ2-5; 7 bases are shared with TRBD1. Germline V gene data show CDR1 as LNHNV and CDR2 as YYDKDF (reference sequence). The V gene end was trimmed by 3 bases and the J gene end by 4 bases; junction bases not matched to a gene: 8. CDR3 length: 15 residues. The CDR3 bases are TGTGCCACCAGCAGTCCCCGGGCAGGGGGAGAGACCCAGTACTTC. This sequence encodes CATSSPRAGGETQYF.

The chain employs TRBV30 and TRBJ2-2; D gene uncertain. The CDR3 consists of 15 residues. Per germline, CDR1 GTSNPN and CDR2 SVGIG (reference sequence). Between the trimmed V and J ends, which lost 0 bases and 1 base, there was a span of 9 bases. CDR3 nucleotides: TGTGCCTGGAGTGTAACTGTCCTGAACACCGGGGAGCTGTTTTTT. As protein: CAWSVTVLNTGELFF. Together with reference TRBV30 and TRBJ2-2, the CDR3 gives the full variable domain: SQTIHQWPATLVQPVGSPLSLECTVEGTSNPNLYWYRQAAGRGLQLLFYSVGIGQISSEVPQNLSASRPQDRQFILSSKKLLLSDSGFYLCAWSVTVLNTGELFFGEGSRLTVL.

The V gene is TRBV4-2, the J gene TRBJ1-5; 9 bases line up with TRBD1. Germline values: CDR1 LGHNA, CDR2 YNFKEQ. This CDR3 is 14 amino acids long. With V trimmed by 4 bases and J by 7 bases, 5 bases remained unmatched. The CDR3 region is CASSPPTGGQPQHF. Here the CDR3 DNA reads TGTGCCAGCAGCCCACCGACAGGGGGGCAGCCCCAGCATTTT.

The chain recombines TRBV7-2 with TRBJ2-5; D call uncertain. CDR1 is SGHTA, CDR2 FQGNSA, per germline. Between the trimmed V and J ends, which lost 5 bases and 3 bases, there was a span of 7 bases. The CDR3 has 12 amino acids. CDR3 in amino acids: CASSPLKETQYF. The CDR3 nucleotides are TGTGCCAGCAGCCCTCTTAAAGAGACCCAGTACTTC.

The CDR3 DNA sequence: TGTGCCAGCAGTTACGGAGCGGGAGGGCCGGGTGAGCAGTTCTTC. Its protein is CASSYGAGGPGEQFF. The chain recombines TRBV6-5 with TRBJ2-1, with TRBD2 matching 10 bases. After removal of 2 bases from V and 9 bases from J, the junction contained 7 bases not matched to a gene. This CDR3 comprises 15 residues. The germline CDR1 and CDR2 sequences are MNHEY and SVGAGI.

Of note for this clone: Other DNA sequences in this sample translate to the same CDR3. This chain's CDR3 is CASSLGGGRQPQHF. CDR3 coding DNA: TGTGCCAGCAGCTTAGGAGGGGGCCGTCAGCCCCAGCATTTT. The chain employs TRBV28 and TRBJ1-5; 7 nucleotides match TRBD1. Looked up from germline, CDR1 is MDHEN and CDR2 is SYDVKM. The CDR3 is 14 amino acids. The J segment lost 6 bases and the V segment lost 6 bases, leaving 8 bases of the junction unmatched.

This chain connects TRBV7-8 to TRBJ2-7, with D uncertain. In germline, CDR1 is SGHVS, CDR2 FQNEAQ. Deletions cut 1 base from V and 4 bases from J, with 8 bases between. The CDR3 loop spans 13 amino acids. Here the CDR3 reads CASSLEAQYEQYF. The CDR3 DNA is TGTGCCAGCAGCTTAGAAGCCCAGTACGAGCAGTACTTC. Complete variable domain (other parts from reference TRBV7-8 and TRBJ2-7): GAGVSQSPRYKVAKRGQDVALRCDPISGHVSLFWYQQALGQGPEFLTYFQNEAQLDKSGLPSDRFFAERPEGSVSTLKIQRTQQEDSAVYLCASSLEAQYEQYFGPGTRLTVT.